Each of the 28 T cell receptor beta chains below was sequenced from the same sample in a study of blood T cell repertoires in COVID-19. Sequencing used immunoSEQ multiplex PCR; TCRdb keeps in-frame clones, though not all of them. This sample yields over 200,000 clones, of which about 91% are seen a single time; about 1.5% belongs to the top ten. Sequences were obtained from peripheral blood. The origin of the receptors is a man between 18 and 29 years old with active or convalescent COVID-19.

The rearrangement joins TRBV6-5 to TRBJ2-5; possible D gene TRBD2, 5 bases. The germline V gene encodes CDR1 MNHEY and CDR2 SVGAGI. Trimming shortened V by 0 bases and J by 4 bases, and 12 bases separated the two germline ends. The CDR3 is made up of 15 amino acids. CDR3 sequence: CASSYSGGTLETQYF. In DNA form, the CDR3 reads TGTGCCAGCAGTTACTCAGGAGGAACCCTAGAGACCCAGTACTTC.

The chain recombines TRBV5-1 with TRBJ1-1, with unresolved D. In germline, CDR1 is SGHRS, CDR2 YFSETQ. V gave up 2 bases and J gave up 1 base, with 12 bases separating them. This CDR3 region has 15 residues. The CDR3 reads CASSFESARNTEAFF. The CDR3 region has the DNA TGCGCCAGCAGCTTCGAGTCTGCGAGGAACACTGAAGCTTTCTTT.

This clone was found a few times. This sequence joins TRBV18 and TRBJ1-1, with a tentative D call TRBD1 (5 bases). V was shortened by 2 bases and J by 3 bases, with 10 bases between the two germline ends. CDR1 and CDR2 from the germline V gene are KGHSH and LQKENI. The CDR3 covers 14 residues. The CDR3 protein is CASSPGAVHTEAFF. DNA for the CDR3: TGTGCCAGCTCACCAGGGGCGGTACACACTGAAGCTTTCTTT. Full variable domain (remainder filled in from reference TRBV18 and TRBJ1-1): NAGVMQNPRHLVRRRGQEARLRCSPMKGHSHVYWYRQLPEEGLKFMVYLQKENIIDESGMPKERFSAEFPKEGPSILRIQQVVRGDSAAYFCASSPGAVHTEAFFGQGTRLTVV.

V gene TRBV3-1 (or the pseudogene TRBV3-2) combines with J gene TRBJ2-7, with 8 bases that match TRBD1. Losses at the gene ends were 4 bases for V and 0 bases for J; bases not matched to a gene: 8. This CDR3 region has 16 residues. The germline V gene encodes CDR1 LGHDT and CDR2 YNNKEL (reference sequence). This chain's CDR3 is CASSPYRDRSSYEQYF. CDR3 bases: TGTGCCAGCAGCCCATACCGGGACAGGAGCTCCTACGAGCAGTACTTC.

The chain couples TRBV25-1 to TRBJ2-7, with D hard to call. This CDR3 has 14 residues. The germline V and J ends were trimmed by 2 bases and 3 bases, with 11 bases remaining between them. Germline V lookup: CDR1 MGHDK, CDR2 SYGVNS. The CDR3 DNA reads TGTGCCAGCAGTGAACTTGGTAGTAGCTACGAGCAGTACTTC. This codes for CASSELGSSYEQYF.

The chain couples TRBV7-9 to TRBJ2-7; 11 positions match TRBD2. The CDR3 consists of 14 residues. The trim removed 3 bases at V and 7 bases at J, leaving 5 bases unmatched. From germline, CDR1 is SEHNR and CDR2 FQNEAQ (reference sequence). The CDR3, as DNA: TGTGCCAGCAGCTTTAGCGGGAGGGCCGGGGAGCAGTACTTC. Protein product: CASSFSGRAGEQYF. The complete variable domain, with remaining parts taken from reference TRBV7-9 and TRBJ2-7, reads DTGVSQNPRHKITKRGQNVTFRCDPISEHNRLYWYRQTLGQGPEFLTYFQNEAQLEKSRLLSDRFSAERPKGSFSTLEIQRTEQGDSAMYLCASSFSGRAGEQYFGPGTRLTVT.

The rearrangement joins TRBV10-2 to TRBJ1-6; a possible D gene is TRBD1 (6 bases). The CDR3 contains 16 residues. From germline, CDR1 is WSHSY and CDR2 SAAADI. Trimming cost V 6 bases and J 0 bases, with 12 bases left between them. The CDR3 sequence: CASRPPRGSYNSPLHF. CDR3 bases: TGCGCCAGCAGGCCCCCCAGGGGCTCCTATAATTCACCCCTCCACTTT.

V and J are TRBV19 and TRBJ2-6, with a possible D match to TRBD1 (9 bases). The CDR3 loop spans 23 amino acids. Trimming shortened V by 10 bases and J by 0 bases, and 37 bases separated the two germline ends. Germline V lookup: CDR1 LNHDA, CDR2 SQIVND (reference sequence). The DNA of the CDR3 is TGTGCCATAATCAAACCGGGACAGGGCTTAGGGAGCGGGGGCTCCTCTGGGGCCAACGTCCTGACTTTC. This translates into CAIIKPGQGLGSGGSSGANVLTF.

This chain joins TRBV27 and TRBJ2-5, with 9 bases aligning to TRBD1. Germline assignment: CDR1 MNHEY and CDR2 SMNVEV (reference sequence). This CDR3 has 15 residues. After removal of 1 base from V and 5 bases from J, the junction contained 5 bases not matched to a gene. The CDR3 sequence is CASSLFGTGIETQYF. In nucleotides, the CDR3 is TGTGCCAGCAGTTTATTTGGGACAGGGATCGAGACCCAGTACTTC.

This chain connects TRBV6-5 to TRBJ2-1, with TRBD1 matching 8 bases. Germline loops: CDR1 MNHEY, CDR2 SVGAGI. V lost 0 bases and J lost 6; bases outside the gene matches: 7. CDR3 length: 16 residues. DNA of the CDR3: TGTGCCAGCAGTTACTCGGGGACAGGAAAACTCAATGAGCAGTTCTTC. Protein product: CASSYSGTGKLNEQFF.

The chain combines TRBV6-5 with TRBJ1-3, with D possibly matching TRBD1 (6 bases). CDR1 is MNHEY, CDR2 SVGAGI, per germline. The CDR3 runs to 16 residues. V lost 0 bases to trimming and J lost 4 bases, with 13 bases between them. CDR3 coding DNA: TGTGCCAGCAGTTACTCCGTACAGGGTGCCGGAAACACCATATATTTT. It is translated as CASSYSVQGAGNTIYF.

The chain carries TRBV27 and TRBJ2-4, with D perhaps matching TRBD1 (5 bases). The germline CDR1 and CDR2 sequences are MNHEY and SMNVEV (reference sequence). V was shortened by 3 bases and J by 6 bases, with 9 bases between the two germline ends. The CDR3 totals 13 residues. Here the CDR3 reads CASSFADRNIQYF. The CDR3 nucleotides read TGTGCCAGCAGTTTCGCAGACAGAAACATTCAGTACTTC.

This chain connects TRBV6-5 to TRBJ1-4, with 8 bases aligning to TRBD1. This CDR3 has 12 residues. The V segment lost 6 bases and the J segment 14 bases; nucleotides outside the gene matches: 8. The germline gives CDR1 MNHEY, CDR2 SVGAGI. DNA for the CDR3: TGTGCCAGCAGGGATGGACAGGGCCGGCTGTTTTTT. Its protein is CASRDGQGRLFF.

The chain carries TRBV29-1 and TRBJ1-5, with TRBD1 identical over 9 bases. Trimming took 7 bases from V and 1 from J; bases not matched to a gene: 11. Per the germline V gene, CDR1 is SQVTM and CDR2 is ANQGSEA. The CDR3 covers 16 residues. The CDR3 region is CSAGDTGGGSNQPQHF. The CDR3 region has the DNA TGCAGCGCCGGTGACACAGGGGGCGGGAGCAATCAGCCCCAGCATTTT.

The chain couples TRBV2 to TRBJ1-6, with unresolved D. The CDR3 is made up of 13 amino acids. Trimming cost V 8 bases and J 9 bases, with 14 bases left between them. The V gene's germline CDR1 is SNHLY and CDR2 FYNNEI. The CDR3 nucleotides read TGTGCCAGCCTCATTCAAGGAGGTTCACCCCTCCACTTT. Encoded protein: CASLIQGGSPLHF. Based on the CDR3 plus reference TRBV2 and TRBJ1-6, the full variable domain is EPEVTQTPSHQVTQMGQEVILRCVPISNHLYFYWYRQILGQKVEFLVSFYNNEISEKSEIFDDQFSVERPDGSNFTLKIRSTKLEDSAMYFCASLIQGGSPLHFGNGTRLTVT.

The V and J genes are TRBV5-4 and TRBJ1-2; D gene ambiguous. The germline gives CDR1 SGHNT, CDR2 YYREEE (reference sequence). This CDR3 spans 15 amino acids. The germline V and J ends were trimmed by 5 bases and 4 bases, with 18 bases remaining between them. For the CDR3, the DNA is TGTGCCAGCAGTCGAGGTGAGAAGGGAGCCTATGGCTACACCTTC. Translated, it gives CASSRGEKGAYGYTF.

The rearrangement links TRBV18 to TRBJ2-5, with TRBD2 identical over 9 bases. V lost 6 bases, J lost 2 bases, and 4 bases stayed unmatched. The CDR3 consists of 14 residues. Germline CDR1 KGHSH, CDR2 LQKENI. The CDR3 DNA reads TGTGCCAGCTCTCGACTAGCGGCACAAGAGACCCAGTACTTC. It translates to CASSRLAAQETQYF.

The V and J genes are TRBV6-4 and TRBJ2-1; D remains unclear. V was pared by 4 bases and J by 5 bases, with 9 bases between. The germline CDR1 and CDR2 sequences are MRHNA and SNTAGT. This CDR3 comprises 13 residues. The CDR3 DNA is TGTGCCAGCAGTGTGGAGACTCACAATGAGCAGTTCTTC. Amino acids: CASSVETHNEQFF.

This clone was detected a few times. The V and J genes are TRBV11-3 and TRBJ1-1; D is possibly TRBD1 (5 bases). The germline gives CDR1 SGHNT, CDR2 YENEEA. V dropped 0 bases and J dropped 3 bases, with 14 bases sitting between them. This CDR3 comprises 16 residues. The CDR3 sequence is CASSLDGRGGDTEAFF. Written as DNA, the CDR3 is TGTGCCAGCAGCTTAGATGGGCGCGGGGGGGACACTGAAGCTTTCTTT.

The gene calls are TRBV30 and TRBJ2-7; TRBD1 aligns across 10 bases. The CDR3 sequence is 14 residues long. In germline, CDR1 is GTSNPN, CDR2 SVGIG (reference sequence). V shed 0 bases, J shed 4 bases, and the junction held 3 bases outside the gene matches. CDR3 sequence (DNA): TGTGCCTGGAGTGTCGGGACAGGGGAGTACGAGCAGTACTTC. It translates to CAWSVGTGEYEQYF.

This clone appeared a single time. The chain has TRBV29-1 and TRBJ1-1, with no clear D. V lost 3 bases and J 0 bases, leaving 11 bases between the germline ends. Germline values: CDR1 SQVTM, CDR2 ANQGSEA. CDR3 size: 14 residues. For the CDR3, the DNA is TGCAGCGTTGATGGAGGAGGGATGAACACTGAAGCTTTCTTT. This gives the protein CSVDGGGMNTEAFF.

A few counts support this clone. The V and J genes are TRBV7-6 and TRBJ2-1; 12 nucleotides match TRBD2. The length of the CDR3 is 16 residues. Unmatched junction bases numbered 12, after V lost 5 bases and J lost 10 bases. Germline V gene lookup returns CDR1 SGHVS and CDR2 FNYEAQ. CDR3 bases: TGTGCCAGCAGCCTCCTAGCGGGAGGGGCGGCACAGGAGCAGTTCTTC. This translates into CASSLLAGGAAQEQFF.

This clone was recorded only once. This rearrangement joins TRBV7-2 to TRBJ2-1; 10 nucleotides match TRBD2. The V gene's germline CDR1 is SGHTA and CDR2 FQGNSA. The CDR3 covers 17 residues. J gave up 3 bases and V 5 bases, and 10 bases lay outside the gene matches. The CDR3, as DNA: TGTGCCAGCAGCCCGGCGACTAGCGGGTGGATCTACAATGAGCAGTTCTTC. Translating it yields CASSPATSGWIYNEQFF.

The chain has TRBV5-1 and TRBJ1-6, with 8 bases fitting TRBD1. The CDR3 sequence is 16 residues long. J lost 5 bases, V lost 3 bases, and 7 bases had no gene match. The germline gives CDR1 SGHRS, CDR2 YFSETQ. CDR3 nucleotides: TGCGCCAGCAGCTATGGACAGGGCATTGATAATTCACCCCTCCACTTT. As protein: CASSYGQGIDNSPLHF.

The chain uses TRBV5-6 and TRBJ1-1; 7 positions agree with TRBD1. Germline V lookup: CDR1 SGHDT, CDR2 YYEEEE. The length of the CDR3 is 14 residues. Trimming took 1 base from V and 11 from J; bases not matched to a gene: 11. This chain's CDR3 is CASSLYRGPLGAFF. The CDR3 DNA is TGTGCCAGCAGCTTGTACAGGGGCCCACTCGGCGCTTTCTTT. Using reference TRBV5-6 and TRBJ1-1 for the parts outside the CDR3, the full variable domain is DAGVTQSPTHLIKTRGQQVTLRCSPKSGHDTVSWYQQALGQGPQFIFQYYEEEERQRGNFPDRFSGHQFPNYSSELNVNALLLGDSALYLCASSLYRGPLGAFFGQGTRLTVV.

The V call is TRBV27, the J call TRBJ2-5, with 8 bases identical to TRBD2. V lost 5 bases to trimming and J lost 4 bases; unmatched junction nucleotides: 6. Germline lookup yields CDR1 MNHEY and CDR2 SMNVEV (reference sequence). The CDR3 is 14 residues long. The CDR3 sequence is CASSIAGKAETQYF. The CDR3 DNA reads TGTGCCAGCAGTATAGCGGGAAAGGCAGAGACCCAGTACTTC.

V usage is TRBV7-2 and J usage is TRBJ2-4, with D perhaps matching TRBD2 (6 bases). V dropped 4 bases and J dropped 0 bases, with 13 bases sitting between them. The CDR3 is made up of 16 amino acids. Germline V gives CDR1 SGHTA, CDR2 FQGNSA. This CDR3 reads CASSSPGLLAKNIQYF. CDR3 coding DNA: TGTGCCAGCAGCTCACCGGGACTTCTAGCCAAAAACATTCAGTACTTC.

The chain carries TRBV2 and TRBJ2-1; 8 bases match TRBD2. Germline loops: CDR1 SNHLY, CDR2 FYNNEI. After removal of 2 bases from V and 5 bases from J, the junction contained 5 bases not matched to a gene. The CDR3 sequence is 15 residues long. The DNA for the CDR3 is TGTGCCAGCAGTGAAAGGTTACTAGCGGACAATGAGCAGTTCTTC. Translation gives CASSERLLADNEQFF.